This TCR beta chain was observed in a study of OX40 agonist ivuxolimab in advanced cancers. Study-level background: It was permissible to have had prior anti-PD-1, anti-PD-L1 or anti-CTLA-4 therapy, and about 40% had some. Study-level points and caveats: A proportion of nonresponders additionally exhibited low normalized T-cell clonal expansion. CD8+ T cells averaged more expanded clones than CD4+.

Generated by immunoSEQ multiplex PCR, the TCRdb table keeps only in-frame clones and is missing some. The sample shows around 62,000 clones, roughly 87% of them seen only once. Exclusion applied to patients with autoimmune disease history or systemic immunosuppression. The CDR3 loop spans 17 amino acids. CDR1 SGHVS and CDR2 FNYEAQ come from the germline V gene. In regard to this clone: What it recognizes is unknown. At one boundary the junction diverges from the germline segment, which might be a read error.

The TCR comes from an adult with an advanced solid tumor such as melanoma, head and neck, liver or kidney cancer. The rearrangement links TRBV7-6 to TRBJ2-2, with 9 bases that match TRBD2. Sequenced material: CD4+ or CD8+ T cells sorted from blood, taken in a trial of the OX40 agonist ivuxolimab. The CDR3 DNA reads TGTACCAGCAGCTTAGTTAGCGGGGGAACGAACACCGGGGAGCTGTTTTTT. Its translation: CTSSLVSGGTNTGELFF.